Reported below is one T cell receptor beta chain. The sample has other DNA sequences that encode this CDR3 too. This sample was taken from a study of shared clonotypes between healthy human individuals. The CDR3 extends over 15 amino acids. Germline CDR1 is SGHTA and CDR2 is FQGTGA. The V gene end was trimmed by 2 bases and the J gene end by 6 bases; junction bases not matched to a gene: 2. The repertoire was sequenced with immunoSEQ multiplex PCR; TCRdb's copy has only in-frame clones and lacks some. This sample has 2 million to 2.5 million clones, with about 90% found just once. The material sequenced was naive CD4+ T cells from PBMCs. As to subset: CD45RA+ positively selected. The TCR comes from a man aged 18-30 years in good health. Some clones in this sample may be carry-over from other donors' samples. The chain is built from TRBV7-3 and TRBJ2-2; 11 nucleotides line up with TRBD2. The CDR3 bases are TGTGCCAGCAGCTTACTAGCGGGAGGATCCGGGGAGCTGTTTTTT. This codes for CASSLLAGGSGELFF.